The following is a TCR beta chain sequence with its context. This entry comes from a study of blood T cell repertoires in COVID-19. Authors' data handling: Scientists estimated how many nucleated cells there were by amplifying reference gene primers. Produced via immunoSEQ multiplex PCR; TCRdb's table is partial and in-frame only. D and trimming come from the DNA, and the V and J calls and clone size come from that table. The sample includes 350,000 to 400,000 clones, approximately 91% of them seen just once. Material for sequencing was PBMCs or T cells enriched from blood (not recorded which). The sequence came from a middle-aged woman who had been exposed to COVID-19.

For the CDR3, the DNA is TGCGCCAGCAGCCAAGTGACAGGGGGCGCGAACATTCAGTACTTC. Translating it yields CASSQVTGGANIQYF. The chain is built from TRBV4-1 and TRBJ2-4; 10 bases are a match to TRBD1. The CDR3 is 15 amino acids. J gave up 7 bases and V 1 base, and 4 bases lay outside the gene matches. In germline, CDR1 is MGHRA, CDR2 YSYEKL.